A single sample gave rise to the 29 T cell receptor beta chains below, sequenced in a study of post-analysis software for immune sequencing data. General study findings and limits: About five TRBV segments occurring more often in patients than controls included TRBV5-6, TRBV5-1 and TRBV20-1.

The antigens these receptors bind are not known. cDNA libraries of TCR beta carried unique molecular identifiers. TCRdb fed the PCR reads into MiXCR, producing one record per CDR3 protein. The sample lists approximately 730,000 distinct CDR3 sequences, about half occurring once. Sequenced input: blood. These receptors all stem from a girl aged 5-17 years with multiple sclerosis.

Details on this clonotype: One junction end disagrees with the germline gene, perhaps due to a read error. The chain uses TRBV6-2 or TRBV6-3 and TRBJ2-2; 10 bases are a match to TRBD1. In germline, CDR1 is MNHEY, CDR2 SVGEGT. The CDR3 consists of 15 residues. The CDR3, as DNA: TGTGCCAGCAGAAGGACAGGGGGGAACACCGGGGAGCGGTTTTTT. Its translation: CASRRTGGNTGERFF.

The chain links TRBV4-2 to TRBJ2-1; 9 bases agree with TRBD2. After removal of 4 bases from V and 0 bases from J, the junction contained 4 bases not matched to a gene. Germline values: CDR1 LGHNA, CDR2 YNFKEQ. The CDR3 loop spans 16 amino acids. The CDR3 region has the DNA TGTGCCAGCAGCCCTAGCGGGATCAGCTCCTACAATGAGCAGTTCTTC. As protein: CASSPSGISSYNEQFF.

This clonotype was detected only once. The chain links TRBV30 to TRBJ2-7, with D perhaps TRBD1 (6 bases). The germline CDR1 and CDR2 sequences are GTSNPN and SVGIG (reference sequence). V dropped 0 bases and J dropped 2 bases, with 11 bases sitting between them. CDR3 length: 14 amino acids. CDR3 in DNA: TGTGCCTGGAGTGTTGCGGACAGAGCCTACGAGCAGTACTTC. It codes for CAWSVADRAYEQYF.

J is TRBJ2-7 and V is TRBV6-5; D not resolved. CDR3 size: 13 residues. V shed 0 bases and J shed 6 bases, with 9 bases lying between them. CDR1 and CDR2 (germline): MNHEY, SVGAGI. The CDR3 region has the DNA TGTGCCAGCAGTTACTCTGACACGGGCGAGCAGTACTTC. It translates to CASSYSDTGEQYF.

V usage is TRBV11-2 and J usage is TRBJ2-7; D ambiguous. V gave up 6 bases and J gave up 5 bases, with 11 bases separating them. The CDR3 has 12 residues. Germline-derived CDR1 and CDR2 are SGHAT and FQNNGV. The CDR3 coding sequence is TGTGCCAGCAGTTACTGGAAGGACGAGCAGTACTTC. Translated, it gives CASSYWKDEQYF.

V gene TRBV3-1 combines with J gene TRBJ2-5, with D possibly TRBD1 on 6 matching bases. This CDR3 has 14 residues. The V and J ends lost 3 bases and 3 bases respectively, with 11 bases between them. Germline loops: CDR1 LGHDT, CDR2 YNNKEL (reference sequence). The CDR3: CASSHATGKETQYF. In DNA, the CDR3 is TGTGCCAGCAGCCATGCGACAGGTAAAGAGACCCAGTACTTC.

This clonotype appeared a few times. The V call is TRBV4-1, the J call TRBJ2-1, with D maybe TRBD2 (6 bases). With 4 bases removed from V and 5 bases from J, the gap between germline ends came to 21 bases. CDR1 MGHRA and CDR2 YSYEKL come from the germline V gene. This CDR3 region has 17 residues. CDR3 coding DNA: TGCGCCAGCAGCCCGGGAAAAACCGGGGACTGGGACAATGAGCAGTTCTTC. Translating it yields CASSPGKTGDWDNEQFF.

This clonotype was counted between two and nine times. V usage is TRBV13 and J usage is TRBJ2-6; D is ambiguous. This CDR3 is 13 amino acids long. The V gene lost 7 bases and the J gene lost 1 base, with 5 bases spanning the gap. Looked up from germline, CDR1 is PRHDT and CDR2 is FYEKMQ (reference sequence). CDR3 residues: CASIVSGANVLTF. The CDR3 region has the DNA TGTGCCAGCATCGTTTCTGGGGCCAACGTCCTGACTTTC.

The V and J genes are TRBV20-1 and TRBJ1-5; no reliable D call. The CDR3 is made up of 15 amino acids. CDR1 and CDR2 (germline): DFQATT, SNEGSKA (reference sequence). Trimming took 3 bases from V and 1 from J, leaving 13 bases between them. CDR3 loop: CSASVGFGSNQPQHF. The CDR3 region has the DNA TGCAGTGCTAGCGTCGGGTTCGGAAGCAATCAGCCCCAGCATTTT.

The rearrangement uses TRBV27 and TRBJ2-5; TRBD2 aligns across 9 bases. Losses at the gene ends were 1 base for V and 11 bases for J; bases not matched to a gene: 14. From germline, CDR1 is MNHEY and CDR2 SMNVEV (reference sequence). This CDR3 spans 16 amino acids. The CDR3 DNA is TGTGCCAGCAGTTTATTAGGGACTAGCAGGAACAATGAGCAGTACTTC. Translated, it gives CASSLLGTSRNNEQYF.

In nucleotides, the CDR3 is TGCAGTGCTAGACCGACTCGGGGGCGGGATACGCAGTATTTT. It codes for CSARPTRGRDTQYF. The gene calls are TRBV20-1 and TRBJ2-3; either TRBD1 or TRBD2 may fit D (6 bases each). The CDR3 length is 14 residues. Trimming removed 2 bases at V and 6 bases at J, with 15 bases between. From germline, CDR1 is DFQATT and CDR2 SNEGSKA (reference sequence).

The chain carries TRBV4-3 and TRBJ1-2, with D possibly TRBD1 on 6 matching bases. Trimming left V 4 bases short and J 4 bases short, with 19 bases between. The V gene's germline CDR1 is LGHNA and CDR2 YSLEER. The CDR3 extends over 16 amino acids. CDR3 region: CASSRGRTEGVYGYTF. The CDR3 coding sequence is TGCGCCAGCAGCCGGGGGCGGACTGAGGGGGTCTATGGCTACACCTTC.

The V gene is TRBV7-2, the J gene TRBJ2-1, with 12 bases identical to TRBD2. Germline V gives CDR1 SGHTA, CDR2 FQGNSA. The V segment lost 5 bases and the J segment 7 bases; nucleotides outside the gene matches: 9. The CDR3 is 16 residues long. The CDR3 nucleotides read TGTGCCAGCAGCGCCCGGACTAGCGGGACGGGAAATGAGCAGTTCTTC. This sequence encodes CASSARTSGTGNEQFF.

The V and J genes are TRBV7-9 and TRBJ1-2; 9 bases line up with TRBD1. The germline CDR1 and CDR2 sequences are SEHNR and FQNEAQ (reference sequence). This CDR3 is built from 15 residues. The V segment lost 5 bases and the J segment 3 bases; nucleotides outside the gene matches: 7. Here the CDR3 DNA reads TGTGCCAGCAGCCCTCGGACAGGGGACCACTATGGCTACACCTTC. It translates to CASSPRTGDHYGYTF.

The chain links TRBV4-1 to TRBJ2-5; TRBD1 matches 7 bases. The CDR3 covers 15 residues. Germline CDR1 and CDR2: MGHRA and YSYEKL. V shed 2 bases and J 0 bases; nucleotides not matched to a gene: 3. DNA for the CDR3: TGCGCCAGCAGCCAACCGGGACAGAACCAAGAGACCCAGTACTTC. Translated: CASSQPGQNQETQYF.

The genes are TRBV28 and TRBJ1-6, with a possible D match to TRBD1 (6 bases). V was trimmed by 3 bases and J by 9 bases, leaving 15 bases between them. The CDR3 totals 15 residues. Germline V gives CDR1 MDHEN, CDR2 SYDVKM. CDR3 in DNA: TGTGCCAGCAGTTTGGCGGGGGCATTGGGTTCACCCCTCCACTTT. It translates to CASSLAGALGSPLHF.

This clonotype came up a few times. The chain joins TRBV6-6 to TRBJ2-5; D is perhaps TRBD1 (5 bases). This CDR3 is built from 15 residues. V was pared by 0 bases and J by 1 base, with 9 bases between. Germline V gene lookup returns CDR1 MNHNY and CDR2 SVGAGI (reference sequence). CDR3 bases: TGTGCCAGCAGTTACTCCGGACAAGGCCAAGAGACCCAGTACTTC. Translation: CASSYSGQGQETQYF.

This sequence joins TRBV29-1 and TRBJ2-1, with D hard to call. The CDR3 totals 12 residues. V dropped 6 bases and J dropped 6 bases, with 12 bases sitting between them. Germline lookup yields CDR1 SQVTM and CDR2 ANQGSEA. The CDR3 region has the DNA TGCAGCGTCTATTGGGCTAGCAATGAGCAGTTCTTC. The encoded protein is CSVYWASNEQFF.

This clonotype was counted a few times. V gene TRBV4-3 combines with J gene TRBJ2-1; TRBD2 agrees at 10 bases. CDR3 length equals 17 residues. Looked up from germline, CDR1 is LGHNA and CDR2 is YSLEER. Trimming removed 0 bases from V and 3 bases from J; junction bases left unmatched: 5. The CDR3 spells CASSQDLGTSDYNEQFF. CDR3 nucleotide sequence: TGCGCCAGCAGCCAAGATTTGGGGACTAGCGACTACAATGAGCAGTTCTTC.

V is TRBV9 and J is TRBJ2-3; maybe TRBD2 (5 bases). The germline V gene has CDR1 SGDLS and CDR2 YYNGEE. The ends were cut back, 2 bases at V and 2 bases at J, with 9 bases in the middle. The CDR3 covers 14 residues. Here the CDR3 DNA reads TGTGCCAGCAGCGTTACGGGGAACACAGATACGCAGTATTTT. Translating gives CASSVTGNTDTQYF.

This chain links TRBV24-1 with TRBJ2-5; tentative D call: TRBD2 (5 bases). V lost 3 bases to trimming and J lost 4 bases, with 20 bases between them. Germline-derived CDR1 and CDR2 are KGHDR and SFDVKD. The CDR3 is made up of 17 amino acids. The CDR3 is CATSDRGSGSVRETQYF. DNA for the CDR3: TGTGCCACCAGTGATCGAGGGAGTGGGTCTGTGCGAGAGACCCAGTACTTC.

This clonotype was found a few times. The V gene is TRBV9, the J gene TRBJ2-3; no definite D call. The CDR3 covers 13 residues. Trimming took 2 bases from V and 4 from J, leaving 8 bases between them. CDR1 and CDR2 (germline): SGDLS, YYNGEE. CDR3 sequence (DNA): TGTGCCAGCAGCGTCCAGAACCCAGATACGCAGTATTTT. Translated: CASSVQNPDTQYF.

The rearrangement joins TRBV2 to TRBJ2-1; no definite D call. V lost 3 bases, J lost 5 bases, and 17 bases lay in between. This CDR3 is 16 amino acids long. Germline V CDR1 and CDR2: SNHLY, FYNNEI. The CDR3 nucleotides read TGTGCCAGCAGTGATCTTTGGCGGCCTGAGGACAATGAGCAGTTCTTC. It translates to CASSDLWRPEDNEQFF. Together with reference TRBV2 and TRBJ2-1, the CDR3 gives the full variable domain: EPEVTQTPSHQVTQMGQEVILRCVPISNHLYFYWYRQILGQKVEFLVSFYNNEISEKSEIFDDQFSVERPDGSNFTLKIRSTKLEDSAMYFCASSDLWRPEDNEQFFGPGTRLTVL.

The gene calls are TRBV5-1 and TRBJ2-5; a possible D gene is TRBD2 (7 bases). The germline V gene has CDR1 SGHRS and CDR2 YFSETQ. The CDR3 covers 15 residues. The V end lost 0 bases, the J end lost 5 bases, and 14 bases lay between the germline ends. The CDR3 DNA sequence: TGCGCCAGCAGCTTGGCAAACAGGGAGGGGGAGACCCAGTACTTC. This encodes CASSLANREGETQYF. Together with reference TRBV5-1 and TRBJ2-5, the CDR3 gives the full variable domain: KAGVTQTPRYLIKTRGQQVTLSCSPISGHRSVSWYQQTPGQGLQFLFEYFSETQRNKGNFPGRFSGRQFSNSRSEMNVSTLELGDSALYLCASSLANREGETQYFGPGTRLLVL.

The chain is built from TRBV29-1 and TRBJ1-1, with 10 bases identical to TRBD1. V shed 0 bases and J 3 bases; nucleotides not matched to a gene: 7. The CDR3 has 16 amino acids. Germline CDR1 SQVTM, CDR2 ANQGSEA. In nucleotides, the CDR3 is TGCAGCGTTGAAGATCTAGGACAGGGGGACGACACTGAAGCTTTCTTT. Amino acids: CSVEDLGQGDDTEAFF.

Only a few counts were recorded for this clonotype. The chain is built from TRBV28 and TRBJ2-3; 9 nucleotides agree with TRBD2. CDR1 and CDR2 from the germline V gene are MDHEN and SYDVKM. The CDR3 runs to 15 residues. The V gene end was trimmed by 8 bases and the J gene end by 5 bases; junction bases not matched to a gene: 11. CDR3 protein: CASGPRREGGDTQYF. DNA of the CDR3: TGTGCCAGCGGACCACGGCGGGAGGGAGGAGATACGCAGTATTTT.

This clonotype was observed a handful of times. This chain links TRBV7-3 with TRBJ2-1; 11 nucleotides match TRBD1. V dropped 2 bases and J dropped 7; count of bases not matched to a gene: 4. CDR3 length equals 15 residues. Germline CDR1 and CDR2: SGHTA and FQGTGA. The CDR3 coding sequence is TGTGCCAGCAGCTTAGGGACAGGGGGTTTGAATGAGCAGTTCTTC. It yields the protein CASSLGTGGLNEQFF. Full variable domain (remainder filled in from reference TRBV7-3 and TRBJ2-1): GAGVSQTPSNKVTEKGKYVELRCDPISGHTALYWYRQSLGQGPEFLIYFQGTGAADDSGLPNDRFFAVRPEGSVSTLKIQRTERGDSAVYLCASSLGTGGLNEQFFGPGTRLTVL.

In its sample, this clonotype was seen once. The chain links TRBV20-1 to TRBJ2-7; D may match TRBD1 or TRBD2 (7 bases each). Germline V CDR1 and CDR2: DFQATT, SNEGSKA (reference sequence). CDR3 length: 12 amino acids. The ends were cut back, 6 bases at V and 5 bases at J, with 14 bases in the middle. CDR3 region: CSADQGGNEQYF. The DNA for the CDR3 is TGCAGTGCCGACCAGGGGGGGAACGAGCAGTACTTC.

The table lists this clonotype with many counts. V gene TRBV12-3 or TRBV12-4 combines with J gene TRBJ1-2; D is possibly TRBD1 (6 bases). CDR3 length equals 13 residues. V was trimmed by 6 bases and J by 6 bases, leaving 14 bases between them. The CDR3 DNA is TGTGCCAGCAGCCCCACAGGGCGGGATGGCTACACCTTC. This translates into CASSPTGRDGYTF.